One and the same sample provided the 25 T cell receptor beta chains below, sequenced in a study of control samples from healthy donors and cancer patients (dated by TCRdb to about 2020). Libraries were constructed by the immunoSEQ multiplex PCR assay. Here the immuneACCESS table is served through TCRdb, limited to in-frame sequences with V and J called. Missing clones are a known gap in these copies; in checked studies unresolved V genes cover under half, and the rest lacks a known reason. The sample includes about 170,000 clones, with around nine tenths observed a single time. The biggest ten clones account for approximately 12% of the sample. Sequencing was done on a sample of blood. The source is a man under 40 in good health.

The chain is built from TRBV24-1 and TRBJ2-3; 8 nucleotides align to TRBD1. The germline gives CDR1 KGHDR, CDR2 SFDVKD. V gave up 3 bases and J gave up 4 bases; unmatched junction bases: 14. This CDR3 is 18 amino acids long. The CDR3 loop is CATSDLPLQGARADTQYF. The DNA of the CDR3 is TGTGCCACCAGTGATCTCCCTCTTCAGGGGGCTAGGGCAGATACGCAGTATTTT.

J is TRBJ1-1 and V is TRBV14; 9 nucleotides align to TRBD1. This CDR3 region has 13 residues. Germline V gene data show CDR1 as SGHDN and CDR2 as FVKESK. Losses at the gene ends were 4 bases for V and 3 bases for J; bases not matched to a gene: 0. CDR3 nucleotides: TGTGCCAGCAGCCGACAGGGGGACACTGAAGCTTTCTTT. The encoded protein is CASSRQGDTEAFF.

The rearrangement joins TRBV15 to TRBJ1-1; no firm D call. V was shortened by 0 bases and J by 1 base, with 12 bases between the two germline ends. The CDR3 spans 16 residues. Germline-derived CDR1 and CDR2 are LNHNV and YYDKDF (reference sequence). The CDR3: CATSREPLGSNTEAFF. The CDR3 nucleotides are TGTGCCACCAGCAGAGAACCGCTGGGATCGAACACTGAAGCTTTCTTT.

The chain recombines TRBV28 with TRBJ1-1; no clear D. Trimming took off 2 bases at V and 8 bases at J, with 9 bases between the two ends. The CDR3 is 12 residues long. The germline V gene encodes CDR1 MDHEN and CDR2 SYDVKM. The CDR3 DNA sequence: TGTGCCAGCAGTTTACAGACCGGGGAAGCTTTCTTT. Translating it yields CASSLQTGEAFF.

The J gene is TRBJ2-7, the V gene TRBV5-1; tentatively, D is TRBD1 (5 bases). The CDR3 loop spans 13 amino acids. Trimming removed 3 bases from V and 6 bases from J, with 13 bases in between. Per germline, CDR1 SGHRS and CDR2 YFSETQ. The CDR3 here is CASSWMQGAEQYF. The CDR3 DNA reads TGCGCCAGCAGCTGGATGCAGGGCGCCGAGCAGTACTTC.

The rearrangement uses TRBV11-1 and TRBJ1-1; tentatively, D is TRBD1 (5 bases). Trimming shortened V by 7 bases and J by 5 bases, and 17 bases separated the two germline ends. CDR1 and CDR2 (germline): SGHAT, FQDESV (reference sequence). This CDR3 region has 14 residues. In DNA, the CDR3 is TGTGCCAGCATTCTCGGTCAAAAGGGGACTGAAGCTTTCTTT. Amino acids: CASILGQKGTEAFF. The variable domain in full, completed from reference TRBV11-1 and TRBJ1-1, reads EAEVAQSPRYKITEKSQAVAFWCDPISGHATLYWYRQILGQGPELLVQFQDESVVDDSQLPKDRFSAERLKGVDSTLKIQPAELGDSAMYLCASILGQKGTEAFFGQGTRLTVV.

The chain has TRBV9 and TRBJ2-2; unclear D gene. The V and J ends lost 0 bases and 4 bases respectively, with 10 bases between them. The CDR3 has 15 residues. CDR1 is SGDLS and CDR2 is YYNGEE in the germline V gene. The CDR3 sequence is CASSVDPRSTGELFF. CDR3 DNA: TGTGCCAGCAGCGTAGACCCCAGGAGCACCGGGGAGCTGTTTTTT. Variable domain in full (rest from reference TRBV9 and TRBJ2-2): DSGVTQTPKHLITATGQRVTLRCSPRSGDLSVYWYQQSLDQGLQFLIQYYNGEERAKGNILERFSAQQFPDLHSELNLSSLELGDSALYFCASSVDPRSTGELFFGEGSRLTVL.

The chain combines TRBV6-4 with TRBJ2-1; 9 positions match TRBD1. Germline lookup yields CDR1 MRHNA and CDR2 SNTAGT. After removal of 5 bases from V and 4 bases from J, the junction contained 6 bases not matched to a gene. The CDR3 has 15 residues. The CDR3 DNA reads TGTGCCAGCAGTCCCGGGACAGGGCTTTACAATGAGCAGTTCTTC. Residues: CASSPGTGLYNEQFF.

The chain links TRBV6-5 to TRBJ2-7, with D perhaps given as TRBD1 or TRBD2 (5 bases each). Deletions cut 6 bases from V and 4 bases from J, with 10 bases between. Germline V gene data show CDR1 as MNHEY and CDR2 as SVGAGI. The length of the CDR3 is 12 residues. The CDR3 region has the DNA TGTGCCAGCAGGGGGGACGGTTACGAGCAGTACTTC. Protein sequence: CASRGDGYEQYF.

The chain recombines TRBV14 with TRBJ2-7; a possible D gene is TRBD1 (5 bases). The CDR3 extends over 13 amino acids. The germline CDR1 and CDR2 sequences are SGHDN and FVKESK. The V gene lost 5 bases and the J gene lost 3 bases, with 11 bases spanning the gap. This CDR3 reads CASSGQAFYEQYF. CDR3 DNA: TGTGCCAGCAGCGGACAAGCTTTCTACGAGCAGTACTTC.

The CDR3 protein is CASRSGLAGLNPRTGELFF. The CDR3 region has the DNA TGTGCCAGCAGGTCTGGACTAGCGGGCTTAAACCCGAGAACCGGGGAGCTGTTTTTT. The rearrangement uses TRBV5-8 and TRBJ2-2, with 11 bases identical to TRBD2. In germline, CDR1 is SGHTS, CDR2 YDEGEE. This CDR3 has 19 residues. Unmatched junction bases numbered 17, after V lost 5 bases and J lost 5 bases.

As DNA, the CDR3 is TGCGCCAGCAGCCAAAACAGGGGGATGAGGGAAAAACTGTTTTTT. The encoded protein is CASSQNRGMREKLFF. The rearrangement joins TRBV4-3 to TRBJ1-4; 8 nucleotides agree with TRBD1. The CDR3 runs to 15 residues. The germline V gene encodes CDR1 LGHNA and CDR2 YSLEER. The V segment lost 2 bases and the J segment 8 bases; nucleotides outside the gene matches: 7.

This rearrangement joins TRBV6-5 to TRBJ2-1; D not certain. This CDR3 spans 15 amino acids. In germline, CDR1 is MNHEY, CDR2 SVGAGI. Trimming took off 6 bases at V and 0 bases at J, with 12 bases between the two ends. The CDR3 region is CASRPGSSSYNEQFF. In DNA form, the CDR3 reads TGTGCCAGCAGACCCGGGTCCAGCTCCTACAATGAGCAGTTCTTC.

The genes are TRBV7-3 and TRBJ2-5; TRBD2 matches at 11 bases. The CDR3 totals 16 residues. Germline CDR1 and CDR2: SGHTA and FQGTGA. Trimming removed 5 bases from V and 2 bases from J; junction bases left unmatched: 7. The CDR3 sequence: CASSILAGGPQETQYF. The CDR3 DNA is TGTGCCAGCAGCATTTTAGCGGGAGGGCCGCAAGAGACCCAGTACTTC.

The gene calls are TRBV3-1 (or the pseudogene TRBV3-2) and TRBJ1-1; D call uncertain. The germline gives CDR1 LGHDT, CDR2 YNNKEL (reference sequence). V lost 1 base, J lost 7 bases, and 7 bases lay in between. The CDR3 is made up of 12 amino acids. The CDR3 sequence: CASSQVGDEAFF. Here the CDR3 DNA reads TGTGCCAGCAGCCAAGTCGGGGATGAAGCTTTCTTT.

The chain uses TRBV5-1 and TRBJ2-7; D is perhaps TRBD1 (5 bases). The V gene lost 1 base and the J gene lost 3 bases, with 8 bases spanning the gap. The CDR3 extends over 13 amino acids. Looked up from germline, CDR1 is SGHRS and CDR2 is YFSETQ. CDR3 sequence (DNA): TGCGCCAGCAGCTTGCAGGGATTCTACGAGCAGTACTTC. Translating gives CASSLQGFYEQYF. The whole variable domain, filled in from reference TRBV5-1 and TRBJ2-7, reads KAGVTQTPRYLIKTRGQQVTLSCSPISGHRSVSWYQQTPGQGLQFLFEYFSETQRNKGNFPGRFSGRQFSNSRSEMNVSTLELGDSALYLCASSLQGFYEQYFGPGTRLTVT.

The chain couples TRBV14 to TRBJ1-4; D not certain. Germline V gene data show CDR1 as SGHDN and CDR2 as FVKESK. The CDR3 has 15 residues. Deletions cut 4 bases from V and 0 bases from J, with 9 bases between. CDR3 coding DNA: TGTGCCAGCAGCCCGAACACCTCAACTAATGAAAAACTGTTTTTT. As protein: CASSPNTSTNEKLFF.

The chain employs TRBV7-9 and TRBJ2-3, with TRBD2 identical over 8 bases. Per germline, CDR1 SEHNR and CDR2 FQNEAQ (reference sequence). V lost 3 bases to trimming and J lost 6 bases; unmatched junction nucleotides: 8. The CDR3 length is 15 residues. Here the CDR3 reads CASSFGAGEGDTQYF. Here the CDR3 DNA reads TGTGCCAGCAGCTTCGGAGCGGGAGAAGGGGATACGCAGTATTTT.

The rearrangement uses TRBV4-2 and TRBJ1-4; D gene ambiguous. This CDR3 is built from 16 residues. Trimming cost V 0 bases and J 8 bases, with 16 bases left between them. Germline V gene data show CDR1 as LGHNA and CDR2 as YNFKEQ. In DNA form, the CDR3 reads TGTGCCAGCAGCCAAGATGGGCCGGGGTCTGGAGAAAAACTGTTTTTT. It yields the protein CASSQDGPGSGEKLFF.

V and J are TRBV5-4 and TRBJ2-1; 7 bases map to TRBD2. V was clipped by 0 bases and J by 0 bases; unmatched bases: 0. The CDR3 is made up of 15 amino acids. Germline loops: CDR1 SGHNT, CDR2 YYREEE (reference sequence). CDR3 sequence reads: CASSLGGSSYNEQFF. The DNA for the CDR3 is TGTGCCAGCAGCTTGGGCGGGAGCTCCTACAATGAGCAGTTCTTC.

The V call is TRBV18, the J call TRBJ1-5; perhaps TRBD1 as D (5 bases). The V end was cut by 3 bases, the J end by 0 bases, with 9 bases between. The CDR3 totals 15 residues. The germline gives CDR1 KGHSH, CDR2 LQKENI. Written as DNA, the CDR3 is TGTGCCAGCTCACCGGGGCACCTTAGCAATCAGCCCCAGCATTTT. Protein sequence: CASSPGHLSNQPQHF.

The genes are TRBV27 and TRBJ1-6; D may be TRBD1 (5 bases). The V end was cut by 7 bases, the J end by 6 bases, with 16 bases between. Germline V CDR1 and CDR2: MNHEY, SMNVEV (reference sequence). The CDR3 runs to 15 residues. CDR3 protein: CASIRDSGGNSPLHF. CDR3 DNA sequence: TGTGCCAGCATCAGGGACTCCGGCGGTAATTCACCCCTCCACTTT.

The CDR3 reads CASSPGSAGTRNEQFF. CDR3 DNA: TGCGCCAGCAGCCCGGGCTCAGCGGGCACCCGCAATGAGCAGTTCTTC. The rearrangement joins TRBV5-1 to TRBJ2-1; TRBD2 might be the D (6 bases). CDR3 length: 16 amino acids. Between the trimmed V and J ends, which lost 4 bases and 6 bases, there was a span of 20 bases. CDR1 and CDR2 from the germline V gene are SGHRS and YFSETQ. The full variable domain, rest sourced from reference TRBV5-1 and TRBJ2-1, is KAGVTQTPRYLIKTRGQQVTLSCSPISGHRSVSWYQQTPGQGLQFLFEYFSETQRNKGNFPGRFSGRQFSNSRSEMNVSTLELGDSALYLCASSPGSAGTRNEQFFGPGTRLTVL.

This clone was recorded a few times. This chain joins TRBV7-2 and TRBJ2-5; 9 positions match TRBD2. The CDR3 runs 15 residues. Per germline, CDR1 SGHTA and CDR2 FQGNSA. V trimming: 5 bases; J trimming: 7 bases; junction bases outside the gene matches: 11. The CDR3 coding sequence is TGTGCCAGCAGCCCCTTTAGCGGGAGTGGGGGGACCCAGTACTTC. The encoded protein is CASSPFSGSGGTQYF.

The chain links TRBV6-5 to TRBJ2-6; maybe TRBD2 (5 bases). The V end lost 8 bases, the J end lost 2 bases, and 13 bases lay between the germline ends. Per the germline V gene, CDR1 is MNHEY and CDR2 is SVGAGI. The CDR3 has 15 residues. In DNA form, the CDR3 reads TGTGCCAGCTCGAGGGAAGGGACTGGGGCCAACGTCCTGACTTTC. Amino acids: CASSREGTGANVLTF.